The sequence of this T cell receptor (beta chain) was determined in a study of blood T cells in healthy people across ages. Whole-study context: When template switching was applied, about one barcoded beta molecule was captured per two T cells.

Trimming removed 6 bases from V and 0 bases from J, with 15 bases in between. This CDR3 spans 16 amino acids. The draw of peripheral blood yielded approximately 11 milliliters from each donor. A second about 7 to 11 cycle PCR used barcoded and J-beta primers. Each CDR3 protein gets one entry after TCRdb re-called the 5' RACE reads with MiXCR. The sample has 1.5 million to 2 million distinct CDR3 sequences; 28% are singletons. This TCR was sampled from a woman aged 30 to 39 in good health. The chain carries TRBV12-3 or TRBV12-4 and TRBJ1-3; maybe TRBD1 (6 bases). Sequenced sample: blood. CDR3 protein: CASSPRTVSSGNTIYF. As DNA, the CDR3 is TGTGCCAGCAGCCCCCGGACAGTCTCCTCTGGAAACACCATATATTTT.